This entry lists 7 T cell receptor beta chains sequenced from one sample in a study of T cell changes during pregnancy in multiple sclerosis. Measured with immunoSEQ multiplex PCR; TCRdb has only the in-frame clones, and not every one. In the table there are under 65,000 clones, roughly 90% of which are singletons. Specimen: peripheral blood, collected in the second trimester of pregnancy. The receptor source for this set is a female donor with multiple sclerosis, enrolled in a pregnancy study.

The genes are TRBV10-1 and TRBJ2-3, with 7 bases matching TRBD2. The CDR3 has 15 amino acids. Unmatched junction bases numbered 6, after V lost 2 bases and J lost 4 bases. Germline V gene data show CDR1 as WNHNN and CDR2 as SYGVQD (reference sequence). The CDR3 DNA reads as TGCGCCAGCAGTGAGAGGGCGGGAGCCGCAGATACGCAGTATTTT. It encodes CASSERAGAADTQYF.

The chain carries TRBV27 and TRBJ2-7; possibly TRBD1 for D (5 bases). The CDR3 is made up of 13 amino acids. Germline loops: CDR1 MNHEY, CDR2 SMNVEV (reference sequence). With 2 bases removed from V and 5 bases from J, the gap between germline ends came to 10 bases. The chain's CDR3 is CASSLQGVHEQYF. The CDR3 DNA is TGTGCCAGCAGTTTACAAGGGGTCCACGAGCAGTACTTC.

The V call is TRBV6-6, the J call TRBJ2-7; 7 positions agree with TRBD1. J was trimmed by 5 bases and V by 5 bases; bases with no gene match: 6. The CDR3 totals 13 residues. From germline, CDR1 is MNHNY and CDR2 SVGAGI (reference sequence). CDR3 nucleotide sequence: TGTGCCAGCAGTAAACTACAGGGGAACGAGCAGTACTTC. This codes for CASSKLQGNEQYF.

This sequence joins TRBV28 and TRBJ1-5; TRBD1 agrees at 7 bases. CDR3 length: 17 amino acids. V lost 6 bases and J lost 1; bases outside the gene matches: 12. The germline CDR1 and CDR2 sequences are MDHEN and SYDVKM. As DNA, the CDR3 is TGTGCCAGCAGCCCGGGACAGTGGTTTGACAGCAATCAGCCCCAGCATTTT. Translation gives CASSPGQWFDSNQPQHF.

V gene TRBV5-6 combines with J gene TRBJ1-1; possibly TRBD1 for D (6 bases). V was trimmed by 4 bases and J by 4 bases, leaving 17 bases between them. The germline gives CDR1 SGHDT, CDR2 YYEEEE. There are 15 residues in the CDR3. The CDR3 is CASSMGYGQPTEAFF. The CDR3 DNA reads as TGTGCCAGCAGCATGGGTTACGGACAGCCCACTGAAGCTTTCTTT.

This chain links TRBV18 with TRBJ2-1; TRBD2 matches at 9 bases. V shed 3 bases and J 4 bases; nucleotides not matched to a gene: 4. From germline, CDR1 is KGHSH and CDR2 LQKENI. CDR3 size: 15 residues. The chain's CDR3 is CASSPLAGTYNEQFF. The DNA of the CDR3 is TGTGCCAGCTCACCTCTAGCGGGAACTTACAATGAGCAGTTCTTC.

This chain uses TRBV6-5 with TRBJ1-6; D might be TRBD1 (6 bases). The V gene's germline CDR1 is MNHEY and CDR2 SVGAGI. Trimming stripped 5 bases from V and 9 bases from J, with 17 bases between. CDR3 size: 15 residues. The CDR3 loop reads CASSTLRGGSSPLHF. CDR3 in DNA: TGTGCCAGCAGTACCCTCAGGGGAGGGAGTTCACCCCTCCACTTT.